This T cell receptor beta chain was retrieved from a study of shared clonotypes between healthy human individuals. About the study: Per-donor plates numbered three CD4 naive, three CD4 memory, two CD8 naive and one CD8 memory.

Study conclusions and caveats: Apart from blood, nothing was sampled; tissue repertoires likely differ. Sequencing of the sorted subsets was shown by rarefaction to be incomplete despite large depth.

Looked up from germline, CDR1 is MDHEN and CDR2 is SYDVKM. The CDR3 spans 13 residues. V lost 7 bases, J lost 8 bases, and 15 bases lay in between. With respect to this clone: The antigen is undetermined.

Profiling relied on immunoSEQ multiplex PCR, and the TCRdb table lists in-frame clones only, not all of them. The sample consists of roughly 700,000 clones, about 92% of them appearing once. This chain links TRBV28 with TRBJ2-1, with D maybe TRBD2 (5 bases). The sample was memory CD8+ T cells from PBMCs. Subset described: CD45RO+ cells pooled with CCR7-negative TemRA cells. The TCR comes from a man younger than 30 in good health. Some clones in this sample may be carry-over from other donors' samples. The CDR3 loop is CASNEKGAYEQFF. CDR3 sequence (DNA): TGTGCCAGCAATGAAAAGGGAGCCTATGAGCAGTTCTTC.